This T cell receptor (beta chain) appears in the sequencing data of a study of molecular identifiers for immune sequencing clone quantification. Germline-derived CDR1 and CDR2 are SGHTS and YDEGEE. The CDR3 loop spans 15 amino acids. V lost 7 bases and J 2 bases, leaving 15 bases between the germline ends. Each CDR3 protein gets one entry after TCRdb re-called the PCR reads with MiXCR. Here the sample spans about 640,000 distinct CDR3 sequences, less than 20% being singletons. In the sort, naive CD8 T cells were defined as CD8+CD4-CCR7+CD45RA+. The sequence derives from a human donor in good health. Some libraries in this study had Jurkat cell RNA spiked in. The specimen was naive CD8+ T cells from blood, with Jurkat cell RNA spiked in. Noted subset: FACS-sorted CD8+CD4-CCR7+CD45RA+ naive T cells. J is TRBJ2-2 and V is TRBV5-8; D is unclear. The CDR3 nucleotides are TGTGCCAGCCGACCCTCAGGCTCCAACACCGGGGAGCTGTTTTTT. Residues: CASRPSGSNTGELFF.